This TCR beta chain was documented in a study of T cell repertoires in cytomegalovirus infection. Germline lookup yields CDR1 SGHNT and CDR2 YYREEE (reference sequence). The CDR3 runs 17 residues. TCRdb ran MiXCR on the reads and lists one entry per CDR3 protein. The sample lists approximately 110,000 distinct CDR3 sequences, approximately 28% occurring once. For this clonotype: Its matching antigen is unknown. The junction differs from germline at one of its ends, possibly a read error.

Sequenced material: CD8+ T cells from cultured PBMCs, taken from culture after CMV antigen stimulation. The TCR sequence derives from a human donor in good health (CMV status not recorded). Some clones in this sample may be carry-over from other donors' samples. This chain uses TRBV5-4 with TRBJ2-2; D may be TRBD1 (6 bases). CDR3 bases: TGTGCCAGCAGAAAGGGACACTCTGGAACGAACACCGGGGAGATGTTTTTT. It yields the protein CASRKGHSGTNTGEMFF.